This T cell receptor beta chain was identified during a study of CD8 T cells in Susac syndrome. V shed 0 bases and J 4 bases; nucleotides not matched to a gene: 9. The CDR3 length is 18 residues. CDR1 and CDR2 (germline): MNHEY, SVGEGT. TCR beta was sequenced from blood CD8+ and CD4+ T cells. Each multiple sclerosis control was a treatment-naive patient with relapsing-remitting disease that was either stable or active. The CD8+ and CD4+ T cells were negatively isolated, with the TEMRA cells enriched by FACS. It was with random hexamers that roughly 0.45 to 1 ug RNA was reverse transcribed. With immunoSEQ multiplex PCR, TCR beta CDR3 was amplified across 54 Vbeta and 13 Jbeta. MiXCR was run by TCRdb on the immunoSEQ multiplex PCR reads, yielding one entry per CDR3 protein. Of about 300,000 distinct CDR3 sequences listed, 85% are singletons.

This receptor was identified in a human donor with multiple sclerosis. This chain joins TRBV6-2 or TRBV6-3 and TRBJ2-1, with 10 bases identical to TRBD2. Sequences were obtained from CD8+ T cells from PBMCs. The CDR3 reads CASSYSTLAGARYNEQFF. CDR3 sequence (DNA): TGTGCCAGCAGTTACTCGACCCTAGCGGGAGCGCGATACAATGAGCAGTTCTTC.